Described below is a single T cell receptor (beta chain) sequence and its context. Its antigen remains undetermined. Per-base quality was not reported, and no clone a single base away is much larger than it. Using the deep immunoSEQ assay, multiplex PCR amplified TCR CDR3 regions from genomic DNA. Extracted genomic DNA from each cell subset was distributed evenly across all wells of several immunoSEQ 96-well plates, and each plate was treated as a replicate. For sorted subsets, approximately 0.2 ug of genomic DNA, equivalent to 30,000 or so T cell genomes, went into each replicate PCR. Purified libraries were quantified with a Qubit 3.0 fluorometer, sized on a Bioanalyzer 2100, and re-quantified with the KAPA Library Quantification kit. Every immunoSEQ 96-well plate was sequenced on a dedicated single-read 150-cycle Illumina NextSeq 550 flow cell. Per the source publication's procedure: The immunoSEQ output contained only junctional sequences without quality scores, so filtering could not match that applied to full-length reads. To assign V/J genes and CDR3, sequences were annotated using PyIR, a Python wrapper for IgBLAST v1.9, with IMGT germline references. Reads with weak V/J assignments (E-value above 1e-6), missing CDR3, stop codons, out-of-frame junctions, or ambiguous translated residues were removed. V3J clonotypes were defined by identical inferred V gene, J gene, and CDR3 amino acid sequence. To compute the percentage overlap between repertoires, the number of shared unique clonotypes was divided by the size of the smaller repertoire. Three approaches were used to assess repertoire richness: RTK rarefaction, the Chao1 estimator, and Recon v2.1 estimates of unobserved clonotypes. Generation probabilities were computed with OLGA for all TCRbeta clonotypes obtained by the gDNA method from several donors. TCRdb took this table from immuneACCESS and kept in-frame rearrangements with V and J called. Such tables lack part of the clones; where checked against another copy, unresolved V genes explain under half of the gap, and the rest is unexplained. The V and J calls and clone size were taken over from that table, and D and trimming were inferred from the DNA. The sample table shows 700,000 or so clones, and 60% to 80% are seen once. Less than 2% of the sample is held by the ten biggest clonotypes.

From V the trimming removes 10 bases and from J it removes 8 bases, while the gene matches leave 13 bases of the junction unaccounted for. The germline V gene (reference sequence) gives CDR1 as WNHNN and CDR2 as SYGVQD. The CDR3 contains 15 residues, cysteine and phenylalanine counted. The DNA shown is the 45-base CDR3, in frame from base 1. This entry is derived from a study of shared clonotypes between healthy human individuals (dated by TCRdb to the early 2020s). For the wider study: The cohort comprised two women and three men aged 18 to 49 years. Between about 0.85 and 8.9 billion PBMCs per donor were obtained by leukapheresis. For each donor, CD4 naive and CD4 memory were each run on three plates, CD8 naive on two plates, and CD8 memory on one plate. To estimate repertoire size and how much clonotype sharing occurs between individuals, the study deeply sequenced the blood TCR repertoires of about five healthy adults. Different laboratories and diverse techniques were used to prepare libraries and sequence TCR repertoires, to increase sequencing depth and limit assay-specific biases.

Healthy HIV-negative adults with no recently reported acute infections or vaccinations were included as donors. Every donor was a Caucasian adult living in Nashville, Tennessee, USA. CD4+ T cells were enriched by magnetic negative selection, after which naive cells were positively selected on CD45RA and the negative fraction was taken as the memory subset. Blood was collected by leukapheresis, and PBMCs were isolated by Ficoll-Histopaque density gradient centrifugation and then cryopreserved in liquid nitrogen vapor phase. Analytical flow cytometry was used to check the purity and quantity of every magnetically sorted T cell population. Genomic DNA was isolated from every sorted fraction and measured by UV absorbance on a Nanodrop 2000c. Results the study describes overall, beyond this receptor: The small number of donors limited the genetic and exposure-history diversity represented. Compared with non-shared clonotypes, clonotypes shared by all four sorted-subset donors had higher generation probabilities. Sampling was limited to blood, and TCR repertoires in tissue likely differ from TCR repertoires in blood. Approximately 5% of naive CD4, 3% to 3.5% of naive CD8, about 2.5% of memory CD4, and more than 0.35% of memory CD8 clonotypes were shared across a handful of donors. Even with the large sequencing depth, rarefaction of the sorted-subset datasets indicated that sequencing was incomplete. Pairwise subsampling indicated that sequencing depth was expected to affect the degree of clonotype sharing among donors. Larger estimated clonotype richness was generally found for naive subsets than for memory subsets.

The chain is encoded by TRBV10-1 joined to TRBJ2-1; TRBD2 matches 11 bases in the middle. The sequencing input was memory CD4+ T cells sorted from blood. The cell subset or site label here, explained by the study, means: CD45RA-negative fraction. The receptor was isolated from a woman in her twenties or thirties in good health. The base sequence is TGCGCCACCTCCGGGACTAGCGGCGGAGGGGATGAGCAGTTCTTC. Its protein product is CATSGTSGGGDEQFF.